Shown below are 28 T cell receptor beta chains from a single sample sequenced in a study of shared clonotypes between healthy human individuals. Generated by immunoSEQ multiplex PCR, the TCRdb table keeps only in-frame clones and is missing some. The sample has 2 million to 2.5 million clones, approximately 95% seen once; the top ten hold roughly 0.13%. Sequencing used naive CD4+ T cells sorted from blood. Subset specified: CD45RA+ positively selected. These receptors all stem from a man between 18 and 35 years old in good health.

The chain couples TRBV5-8 to TRBJ2-7; D not certain. V gave up 0 bases and J gave up 8 bases, with 9 bases separating them. This CDR3 has 12 residues. Germline assignment: CDR1 SGHTS and CDR2 YDEGEE. CDR3 protein: CASSLGWFQQYF. The DNA of the CDR3 is TGTGCCAGCAGCTTGGGGTGGTTCCAGCAGTACTTC. Full variable domain (rest looked up from reference TRBV5-8 and TRBJ2-7): EAGVTQSPTHLIKTRGQQATLRCSPISGHTSVYWYQQALGLGLQFLLWYDEGEERNRGNFPPRFSGRQFPNYSSELNVNALELEDSALYLCASSLGWFQQYFGPGTRLTVT.

This clone appeared a single time. The junction departs from the called germline gene at one end, perhaps through a read error. The chain uses TRBV7-2 and TRBJ2-3; TRBD1 matches at 8 bases. The CDR3 is 12 amino acids. From germline, CDR1 is SGHTA and CDR2 FQGNSA. The CDR3 is CASSPGDGQGCF. Written as DNA, the CDR3 is TGTGCCAGCAGCCCCGGTGATGGACAGGGCTGTTTT.

The chain is built from TRBV28 and TRBJ2-2; no reliable D call. V lost 3 bases, J lost 8 bases, and 7 bases lay in between. This CDR3 is built from 12 residues. CDR1 is MDHEN and CDR2 is SYDVKM in the germline V gene. CDR3 loop: CASSFWMGELFF. The CDR3 coding sequence is TGTGCCAGCAGTTTCTGGATGGGGGAGCTGTTTTTT.

The chain couples TRBV6-5 to TRBJ2-7, with TRBD2 matching 9 bases. The V gene end was trimmed by 6 bases and the J gene end by 7 bases; junction bases not matched to a gene: 7. The CDR3 consists of 13 residues. Germline V gene sequence: CDR1 MNHEY, CDR2 SVGAGI. CDR3 nucleotide sequence: TGTGCCAGCAGGGGGGGACTAGCCGGGGAGCAGTACTTC. It yields the protein CASRGGLAGEQYF.

Worth noting for this clone: The identical CDR3 is also encoded by other nucleotide sequences in the sample. The rearrangement links TRBV6-5 to TRBJ2-3, with 15 positions matching TRBD2. Germline-derived CDR1 and CDR2 are MNHEY and SVGAGI. The junction had 2 bases not matched to a gene; V was cut back by 6 bases and J by 4 bases. This CDR3 has 15 residues. The chain's CDR3 is CASRGLAGGPDTQYF. In DNA form, the CDR3 reads TGTGCCAGCAGAGGACTAGCGGGGGGGCCAGATACGCAGTATTTT.

The chain is built from TRBV6-5 and TRBJ1-2; 11 nucleotides match TRBD1. Looked up from germline, CDR1 is MNHEY and CDR2 is SVGAGI. The CDR3 sequence is 15 residues long. The junction had 7 bases not matched to a gene; V was cut back by 6 bases and J by 4 bases. The CDR3 DNA is TGTGCCAGCAGATACGGGACAGGGGGAGGCTATGGCTACACCTTC. Its protein product is CASRYGTGGGYGYTF.

This rearrangement joins TRBV9 to TRBJ1-2; D might be TRBD1 (6 bases). Germline loops: CDR1 SGDLS, CDR2 YYNGEE. There are 15 residues in the CDR3. V lost 4 bases and J 3 bases, leaving 16 bases between the germline ends. CDR3 residues: CASSFTGSPDYGYTF. The CDR3 coding sequence is TGTGCCAGCAGCTTTACAGGGTCCCCTGACTATGGCTACACCTTC.

Remarks on this clone: Other DNA sequences within the sample encode an identical CDR3. The J gene is TRBJ2-3, the V gene TRBV10-1; D gene unclear. This CDR3 has 12 amino acids. V dropped 4 bases and J dropped 0 bases, with 2 bases sitting between them. Germline values: CDR1 WNHNN, CDR2 SYGVQD (reference sequence). The CDR3, as DNA: TGCGCCAGCAGTGCAAGCACAGATACGCAGTATTTT. Amino acid sequence: CASSASTDTQYF.

V usage is TRBV6-5 and J usage is TRBJ2-1; no firm D call. Deletions cut 7 bases from V and 8 bases from J, with 18 bases between. CDR1 and CDR2 (germline): MNHEY, SVGAGI. This CDR3 spans 14 amino acids. The CDR3 here is CASNPPGLSDEQFF. The CDR3 DNA follows: TGTGCCAGCAACCCCCCTGGCCTTTCCGATGAGCAGTTCTTC.

The J gene is TRBJ2-5, the V gene TRBV19; tentative D call: TRBD1 (5 bases). Germline V CDR1 and CDR2: LNHDA, SQIVND (reference sequence). V gave up 6 bases and J gave up 4 bases, with 9 bases separating them. This CDR3 has 12 residues. CDR3 sequence reads: CASSQQGETQYF. The DNA for the CDR3 is TGTGCCAGTAGCCAGCAGGGAGAGACCCAGTACTTC.

The rearrangement uses TRBV11-2 and TRBJ1-1, with TRBD1 matching 10 bases. The V gene's germline CDR1 is SGHAT and CDR2 FQNNGV. V was clipped by 3 bases and J by 7 bases; unmatched bases: 5. The CDR3 is made up of 14 amino acids. The CDR3 nucleotides read TGTGCCAGCAGCTTGGGACAGGGGACCTTTGAAGCTTTCTTT. Amino acid sequence: CASSLGQGTFEAFF.

This chain uses TRBV5-4 with TRBJ1-2; tentative D call: TRBD1 (5 bases). CDR3 size: 18 residues. Germline V gives CDR1 SGHNT, CDR2 YYREEE (reference sequence). Deletions cut 2 bases from V and 2 bases from J, with 22 bases between. CDR3 sequence reads: CASSFRASGPYGNYGYTF. As DNA, the CDR3 is TGTGCCAGCAGCTTTAGGGCTTCGGGACCCTACGGAAACTATGGCTACACCTTC.

In its sample, this clone was seen once. The J gene is TRBJ1-2, the V gene TRBV5-6; TRBD1 matches 8 bases. Per the germline V gene, CDR1 is SGHDT and CDR2 is YYEEEE. This CDR3 spans 14 amino acids. Trimming at V came to 4 bases and at J to 4 bases, leaving 6 bases not matched to a gene. The CDR3 loop is CASSTGQGGYGYTF. For the CDR3, the DNA is TGTGCCAGCAGCACAGGACAGGGTGGCTATGGCTACACCTTC. Full variable domain (missing parts from reference TRBV5-6 and TRBJ1-2): DAGVTQSPTHLIKTRGQQVTLRCSPKSGHDTVSWYQQALGQGPQFIFQYYEEEERQRGNFPDRFSGHQFPNYSSELNVNALLLGDSALYLCASSTGQGGYGYTFGSGTRLTVV.

The chain links TRBV6-1 to TRBJ2-7, with a possible D match to TRBD1 (5 bases). Trimming stripped 8 bases from V and 0 bases from J, with 11 bases between. The CDR3 covers 13 residues. Germline V gives CDR1 MNHNS, CDR2 SASEGT. CDR3: CASWGQSSYEQYF. Here the CDR3 DNA reads TGTGCCAGCTGGGGCCAGAGCTCCTACGAGCAGTACTTC.

The rearrangement joins TRBV5-4 to TRBJ2-7, with 11 bases that match TRBD2. V was clipped by 4 bases and J by 5 bases; unmatched bases: 8. There are 15 residues in the CDR3. Germline-derived CDR1 and CDR2 are SGHNT and YYREEE (reference sequence). The CDR3 loop reads CASSKTSGSFDEQYF. CDR3 sequence (DNA): TGTGCCAGCAGCAAAACTAGCGGGAGTTTTGACGAGCAGTACTTC.

As regards this clone: Other DNA sequences of this sample code for an identical CDR3. The V call is TRBV6-1, the J call TRBJ1-5; TRBD1 aligns across 8 bases. The V segment lost 9 bases and the J segment 4 bases; nucleotides outside the gene matches: 2. The germline V gene encodes CDR1 MNHNS and CDR2 SASEGT. The CDR3 consists of 12 residues. CDR3 in amino acids: CASDRGNQPQHF. For the CDR3, the DNA is TGTGCCAGTGACAGGGGAAATCAGCCCCAGCATTTT.

CDR3 in DNA: TGTGCCAGCGTGGGGCGGGCCTCCTACGAGCAGTACTTC. Residues: CASVGRASYEQYF. The J gene is TRBJ2-7, the V gene TRBV6-1, with D perhaps being TRBD1 or TRBD2 (5 bases each). In germline, CDR1 is MNHNS, CDR2 SASEGT. CDR3 length equals 13 residues. V was pared by 8 bases and J by 0 bases, with 11 bases between.

This chain joins TRBV18 and TRBJ1-4; possibly TRBD1 for D (6 bases). Germline V gene lookup returns CDR1 KGHSH and CDR2 LQKENI. The CDR3 length is 15 residues. With 4 bases removed from V and 2 bases from J, the gap between germline ends came to 11 bases. CDR3 in amino acids: CASSLQGETNEKLFF. The CDR3 nucleotides are TGTGCCAGCTCACTACAGGGTGAGACTAATGAAAAACTGTTTTTT.

V usage is TRBV5-5 and J usage is TRBJ2-1, with TRBD1 identical over 9 bases. This CDR3 has 19 amino acids. V lost 3 bases, J lost 4 bases, and 17 bases stayed unmatched. Germline V CDR1 and CDR2: SGHKS, YYEKEE (reference sequence). CDR3 DNA sequence: TGTGCCAGCAGCTCGAAGGCTCTGCCGGGACAGGGAACATACAATGAGCAGTTCTTC. Protein sequence: CASSSKALPGQGTYNEQFF.

In its sample, this clone was seen a few times. This sequence joins TRBV11-2 and TRBJ1-4; the D is unclear. The CDR3 contains 16 residues. V dropped 4 bases and J dropped 7 bases, with 19 bases sitting between them. Looked up from germline, CDR1 is SGHAT and CDR2 is FQNNGV. DNA for the CDR3: TGTGCCAGCAGCTCGTCCTACTTGGGAGCGGCTGAAAAACTGTTTTTT. It yields the protein CASSSSYLGAAEKLFF.

The gene calls are TRBV5-5 and TRBJ2-7; D may be TRBD1 (6 bases). Trimming stripped 7 bases from V and 0 bases from J, with 14 bases between. The CDR3 sequence is 14 residues long. CDR1 is SGHKS, CDR2 YYEKEE, per germline (reference sequence). CDR3 DNA: TGTGCCAGCTCCCGGGACATCTTCTCCTACGAGCAGTACTTC. Translated, it gives CASSRDIFSYEQYF.

J is TRBJ1-1 and V is TRBV7-9; unclear D gene. The CDR3 loop spans 12 amino acids. In germline, CDR1 is SEHNR, CDR2 FQNEAQ (reference sequence). Deletions cut 5 bases from V and 3 bases from J, with 7 bases between. DNA of the CDR3: TGTGCCAGCAGCCCCCGGGACACTGAAGCTTTCTTT. Its translation is CASSPRDTEAFF.

V gene TRBV10-1 combines with J gene TRBJ2-7, with D perhaps assigned TRBD1 or TRBD2 (6 bases each). The CDR3 has 17 residues. Trimming pared 3 bases from V and 2 bases from J, leaving 20 bases between. Germline CDR1 and CDR2: WNHNN and SYGVQD (reference sequence). Written as DNA, the CDR3 is TGCGCCAGCAGTGAATTTACACAGGGACTTCAAGCCTACGAGCAGTACTTC. This codes for CASSEFTQGLQAYEQYF.

This rearrangement joins TRBV5-1 to TRBJ2-7, with D possibly matching TRBD1 (6 bases). CDR1 and CDR2 from the germline V gene are SGHRS and YFSETQ. This CDR3 has 13 amino acids. The germline V and J ends were trimmed by 5 bases and 5 bases, with 14 bases remaining between them. The DNA of the CDR3 is TGCGCCAGCAGGCGTGGACAGTCGGACGAGCAGTACTTC. This gives the protein CASRRGQSDEQYF.

The chain links TRBV15 to TRBJ1-1; TRBD1 is a possible D gene (6 bases). V was trimmed by 1 base and J by 2 bases, leaving 11 bases between them. Looked up from germline, CDR1 is LNHNV and CDR2 is YYDKDF (reference sequence). CDR3 length equals 15 residues. The CDR3 here is CATSRAGALNTEAFF. The DNA of the CDR3 is TGTGCCACCAGCAGAGCAGGGGCCCTAAACACTGAAGCTTTCTTT. The complete variable domain, with remaining parts taken from reference TRBV15 and TRBJ1-1, reads DAMVIQNPRYQVTQFGKPVTLSCSQTLNHNVMYWYQQKSSQAPKLLFHYYDKDFNNEADTPDNFQSRRPNTSFCFLDIRSPGLGDTAMYLCATSRAGALNTEAFFGQGTRLTVV.

The CDR3 region has the DNA TGTGCCAGCAGTTACTGGGTGGCTGGCAGGATCTACGAGCAGTACTTC. Translated: CASSYWVAGRIYEQYF. The chain joins TRBV6-5 to TRBJ2-7; D gene unclear. The V end was cut by 1 base, the J end by 3 bases, with 16 bases between. This CDR3 is built from 16 residues. Germline lookup yields CDR1 MNHEY and CDR2 SVGAGI.

This chain uses TRBV30 with TRBJ2-3, with 12 bases identical to TRBD2. With 2 bases clipped from V and 6 bases from J, the junction kept 6 bases outside the gene matches. The V gene's germline CDR1 is GTSNPN and CDR2 SVGIG (reference sequence). The CDR3 has 15 amino acids. The CDR3 protein is CAWSPTSGGTDTQYF. The DNA for the CDR3 is TGTGCCTGGAGTCCCACTAGCGGGGGGACGGATACGCAGTATTTT.

As for this clone: The sample holds other DNA sequences that translate to the same CDR3. This chain uses TRBV18 with TRBJ1-1; D is uncertain. The V gene lost 3 bases and the J gene lost 2 bases, with 7 bases spanning the gap. CDR1 KGHSH and CDR2 LQKENI come from the germline V gene. CDR3 length: 13 amino acids. The CDR3 region has the DNA TGTGCCAGCTCACCGGGGTTAAACACTGAAGCTTTCTTT. This sequence encodes CASSPGLNTEAFF.